Listed below are T cell receptor beta chains from one sample, sequenced in a study of CD8+ T cells in alopecia areata. The repertoire was sequenced with immunoSEQ multiplex PCR; TCRdb's copy has only in-frame clones and lacks some. Of about 130,000 clones in the sample, 50% to 60% were seen once. The source material was CD4+ T cells sorted from blood, sampled at week 0. The receptors stem from a human donor with alopecia areata. Both conserved end residues are part of each CDR3. A D gene is named only where the DNA matches it firmly. Clone size is stated in some rows and not others, as once, few, many or a class when expanded.

>.|TRBJ1-2|TRBV5-4|.
CASSLDPVGGYTF
TGTGCCAGCAGCTTGGACCCCGTGGGGGGCTACACCTTC
>.|TRBJ2-3|TRBV5-1|.
CASSLEGLDPDTQYF
TGCGCCAGCAGCTTGGAAGGGTTGGACCCAGATACGCAGTATTTT
>.|TRBJ2-2|TRBV5-1|.
CASSATDWTGELFF
TGCGCCAGCAGCGCAACGGACTGGACCGGGGAGCTGTTTTTT
>.|TRBJ2-7|TRBV28|.
CASTKQGIGTYEQYF
TGTGCCAGCACTAAACAGGGAATTGGGACCTACGAGCAGTACTTC
>.|TRBJ1-5|TRBV7-9|few
CASSLGHANQPQHF
TGTGCCAGCAGCTTGGGACACGCGAATCAGCCCCAGCATTTT
>TRBD1|TRBJ2-7|TRBV29-1|.
CSVEAGTGGGYEQYF
TGCAGCGTTGAGGCCGGGACAGGGGGCGGATACGAGCAGTACTTC
>TRBD2|TRBJ2-3|TRBV11-2|.
CASSQRAPGLAHTDTQYF
TGTGCCAGCAGCCAACGCGCGCCGGGACTAGCTCACACAGATACGCAGTATTTT
>.|TRBJ1-1|TRBV28|few
CASRLRVTNTEAFF
TGTGCCAGCAGACTCAGGGTGACGAACACTGAAGCTTTCTTT
>.|TRBJ1-3|TRBV18|.
CASSHEDSGNTIYF
TGTGCCAGCTCACACGAGGACAGTGGGAACACCATATATTTT
>.|TRBJ2-4|TRBV25-1|.
CASRDRILDIQYF
TGTGCCAGCCGGGACCGCATTTTGGACATTCAGTACTTC
>.|TRBJ2-3|TRBV7-9|.
CASSWSTGSTDTQYF
TGTGCCAGCAGCTGGTCGACTGGGAGCACAGATACGCAGTATTTT
>.|TRBJ2-7|TRBV4-3|.
CASSKQYREVYEQYF
TGCGCCAGCAGCAAACAGTACAGGGAAGTCTACGAGCAGTACTTC
>.|TRBJ1-5|TRBV6-5|few
CASRESGDGQPQHF
TGTGCCAGCAGGGAATCCGGGGATGGCCAGCCCCAGCATTTT
>.|TRBJ2-4|TRBV10-3|few
CAISVGGGQNIQYF
TGTGCCATCAGTGTGGGAGGGGGCCAAAACATTCAGTACTTC
>.|TRBJ1-2|TRBV5-1|few
CASSLVAGASGYTF
TGCGCCAGCAGCTTAGTAGCGGGGGCAAGTGGCTACACCTTC
>TRBD1|TRBJ2-1|TRBV4-3|few
CASSQDMGQPYNEQFF
TGCGCCAGCAGCCAAGATATGGGACAGCCCTACAATGAGCAGTTCTTC
>.|TRBJ1-5|TRBV28|.
CATGGQPQHF
TGTGCCACGGGGGGTCAGCCCCAGCATTTT
>TRBD2|TRBJ2-1|TRBV10-3|few
CAIRKLADDNEQFF
TGTGCCATCAGGAAACTAGCGGATGACAATGAGCAGTTCTTC
>.|TRBJ1-2|TRBV18|.
CASSPGSNYGYTF
TGTGCCAGCTCACCAGGCAGTAACTATGGCTACACCTTC
>TRBD1|TRBJ2-3|TRBV29-1|.
CSVGQGTDTQYF
TGCAGCGTCGGACAGGGCACAGATACGCAGTATTTT